Listed below are T cell receptor beta chains from one sample, sequenced in a study of early T cells in non-severe SARS-CoV-2 infection. One entry per CDR3 protein results from TCRdb running MiXCR on the 5' RACE reads. The sample has some 64,000 distinct CDR3 sequences, 13% seen once. The sequencing sample was made of whole blood. These receptors all come from an adult who was a healthcare worker with PCR-confirmed SARS-CoV-2 infection or an uninfected control (not recorded which). CDR3s include the opening cysteine and the closing phenylalanine or tryptophan. A D gene is named only where the DNA matches it firmly. Size tells how often a clone was seen (once, few, many) or the class of an expanded clone, and some rows leave it out.

clone_size | j_call | d_call | v_call | cdr3_aa | cdr3_nt
NA | TRBJ2-5 | NA | TRBV28 | CASSPYGDMETQYF | TGTGCCAGCAGTCCCTACGGGGACATGGAGACCCAGTACTTC
NA | TRBJ2-7 | NA | TRBV14 | CASSQLLTGTYEQYF | TGTGCCAGCAGCCAATTACTGACAGGCACCTACGAGCAGTACTTC
few | TRBJ2-3 | TRBD2 | TRBV24-1 | CATSDWGTSGSTGDTQYF | TGTGCCACCAGTGATTGGGGGACTAGCGGGAGTACGGGAGATACGCAGTATTTT
NA | TRBJ2-7 | NA | TRBV4-1 | CASSQDLRNYEQYF | TGCGCCAGCAGCCAAGATCTGCGGAACTACGAGCAGTACTTC
many | TRBJ2-7 | NA | TRBV29-1 | CSVGTGTPYEQYF | TGCAGCGTTGGAACCGGGACACCGTACGAGCAGTACTTC
NA | TRBJ1-3 | NA | TRBV11-2 | CASSPGSGNTIYF | TGTGCCAGCAGCCCAGGGTCCGGAAACACCATATATTTT
few | TRBJ1-1 | TRBD1 | TRBV20-1 | CSARGRVNTEAFF | TGCAGTGCCAGGGGGCGCGTGAACACTGAAGCTTTCTTT
few | TRBJ1-2 | NA | TRBV29-1 | CSANSGGGGYTF | TGCAGCGCCAATTCCGGGGGCGGTGGCTACACCTTC
NA | TRBJ1-4 | NA | TRBV19 | CASSIVQGKMEEKLFF | TGTGCCAGTAGTATCGTCCAGGGCAAGATGGAGGAAAAACTGTTTTTT
NA | TRBJ2-7 | TRBD2 | TRBV7-2 | CASSLGSPLAGVYEQYF | TGTGCCAGCAGCTTAGGGAGTCCCCTAGCGGGGGTTTACGAGCAGTACTTC
few | TRBJ2-4 | TRBD1 | TRBV5-4 | CASSTGQQLAKNIQYF | TGTGCCAGCAGCACGGGACAGCAATTAGCCAAAAACATTCAGTACTTC
NA | TRBJ1-2 | NA | TRBV12-3/TRBV12-4 | CASSLELDRNYGYTF | TGTGCCAGCAGTTTAGAGCTGGACAGAAACTATGGCTACACCTTC
few | TRBJ1-1 | NA | TRBV11-2 | CASSLSPKTGTEAFF | TGTGCCAGCAGTTTATCCCCCAAAACAGGGACTGAAGCTTTCTTT
once | TRBJ1-2 | NA | TRBV28 | CASTTDILYGYTF | TGTGCCAGCACCACGGACATATTATATGGCTACACCTTC
NA | TRBJ2-3 | TRBD1 | TRBV29-1 | CSVGDRGPGDTQYF | TGCAGCGTTGGGGACAGGGGGCCGGGCGATACGCAGTATTTT
NA | TRBJ1-2 | NA | TRBV7-2 | CASTRAAGQGGYTF | TGTGCCAGCACTAGGGCGGCAGGGCAGGGAGGCTACACCTTC
few | TRBJ1-5 | NA | TRBV19 | CASRPTAYSNQPQHF | TGTGCCAGTAGGCCTACAGCTTATAGCAATCAGCCCCAGCATTTT
few | TRBJ2-3 | NA | TRBV16 | CASSQGAFRSTDTQYF | TGTGCCAGCAGCCAAGGAGCTTTCAGGAGTACAGATACGCAGTATTTT
NA | TRBJ2-7 | TRBD1 | TRBV10-3 | CAIREGQEHGYEQYF | TGTGCCATCCGGGAAGGACAGGAACACGGCTACGAGCAGTACTTC
many | TRBJ2-5 | TRBD1 | TRBV20-1 | CSAIGQGHGTQYF | TGCAGTGCTATCGGACAGGGTCATGGGACCCAGTACTTC
many | TRBJ2-6 | NA | TRBV5-1 | CASSLGAGANVLTF | TGCGCCAGCAGCTTAGGGGCTGGGGCCAACGTCCTGACTTTC
few | TRBJ2-1 | NA | TRBV7-9 | CASSLVRAVNEQFF | TGTGCCAGCAGCTTAGTTCGGGCTGTGAATGAGCAGTTCTTC
NA | TRBJ2-6 | NA | TRBV19 | CASSREQRPGANVLTF | TGTGCCAGTAGTAGGGAACAGAGACCTGGGGCCAACGTCCTGACTTTC
NA | TRBJ2-7 | NA | TRBV10-3 | CAISDSGQSYEQYF | TGTGCCATCAGTGACTCCGGGCAGTCCTACGAGCAGTACTTC
few | TRBJ1-3 | TRBD1 | TRBV28 | CASTLGQGADGNTIYF | TGTGCCAGCACCCTCGGACAGGGGGCTGATGGAAACACCATATATTTT
few | TRBJ2-7 | NA | TRBV2 | CASSRNTVSYEQYF | TGTGCCAGCAGTCGGAACACCGTTTCCTACGAGCAGTACTTC
NA | TRBJ1-1 | NA | TRBV29-1 | CSVLPGQNTEAFF | TGCAGCGTACTACCCGGACAGAACACTGAAGCTTTCTTT
many | TRBJ2-7 | NA | TRBV19 | CAPRGEQYF | TGTGCCCCTCGCGGAGAGCAGTACTTC